This T cell receptor (beta chain) was observed in a study of cytomegalovirus exposure and HLA in healthy donors. Trimming removed 3 bases from V and 5 bases from J, with 4 bases in between. The germline V gene has CDR1 SGHNT and CDR2 YENEEA. This CDR3 contains 11 residues. Regarding the study as a whole: Reported performance of the classifier showed diagnosis of cytomegalovirus status with high specificity and sensitivity. Roughly uniform sequencing depth across donors was assumed, possibly incorrectly. TCR beta V- and J-gene trimming was later associated with a missense DCLRE1C variant.

The PCR had 60 Vbeta and 13 Jbeta primers. Profiled with immunoSEQ multiplex PCR; TCRdb holds only in-frame clones, not every one. The sample has some 190,000 clones, 76% seen once. A word on this clone: Its specificity is not known.

This chain uses TRBV11-3 with TRBJ2-5; D is unclear. Sequenced: PBMCs. The TCR comes from a woman in her 30s in good health and CMV-seropositive. The CDR3 DNA reads as TGTGCCAGCAGCTTGTCTGAGACCCAGTACTTC. Translating it yields CASSLSETQYF.